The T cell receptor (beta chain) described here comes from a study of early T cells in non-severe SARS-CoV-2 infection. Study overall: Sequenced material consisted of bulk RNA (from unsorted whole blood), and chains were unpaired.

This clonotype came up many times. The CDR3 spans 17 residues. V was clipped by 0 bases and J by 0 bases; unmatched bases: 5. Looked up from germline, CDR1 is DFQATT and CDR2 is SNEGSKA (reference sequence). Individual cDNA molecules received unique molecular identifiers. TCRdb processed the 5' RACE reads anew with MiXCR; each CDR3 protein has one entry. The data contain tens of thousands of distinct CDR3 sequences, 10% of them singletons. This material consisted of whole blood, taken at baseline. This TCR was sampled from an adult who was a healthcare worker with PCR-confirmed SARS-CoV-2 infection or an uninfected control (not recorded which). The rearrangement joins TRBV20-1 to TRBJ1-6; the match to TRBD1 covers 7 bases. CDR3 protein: CSARDGTAYSYNSPLHF. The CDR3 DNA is TGCAGTGCTAGAGATGGGACAGCTTACTCCTATAATTCACCCCTCCACTTT.